A selection of T cell receptor beta chains follows, all from one sample in a study of low-dose radiotherapy and immunotherapy resistance in tumors. TCRdb processed the reads anew with MiXCR; each CDR3 protein has one entry. Altogether under 90,000 distinct CDR3 sequences are present, over 15% being singletons, with the ten largest covering less than 3.5%. This material consisted of PBMCs, taken before treatment. The receptors come from a male donor with prostate cancer. CDR3s include the opening cysteine and the closing phenylalanine or tryptophan. Fields, in order: V gene, clone size, J gene, D gene, CDR3 protein, CDR3 DNA. A D gene is named only where the DNA matches it firmly. Size tells how often a clone was seen (once, few, many) or the class of an expanded clone, and some rows leave it out.

v_gene: TRBV27; abundance: many; j_gene: TRBJ1-5; d_gene: .; CDR3aa: CASSLSGASNQPQHF; CDR3nt: TGTGCCAGCAGTTTATCGGGGGCTAGCAATCAGCCCCAGCATTTT
v_gene: TRBV5-1; abundance: few; j_gene: TRBJ2-1; d_gene: .; CDR3aa: CASSSTGTPAWREQFF; CDR3nt: TGCGCCAGCAGCTCTACAGGGACTCCCGCGTGGCGTGAGCAGTTCTTC
v_gene: TRBV19; abundance: many; j_gene: TRBJ2-2; d_gene: .; CDR3aa: CASSMAGTNTGELFF; CDR3nt: TGTGCCAGTAGTATGGCGGGGACTAACACCGGGGAGCTGTTTTTT
v_gene: TRBV19; abundance: many; j_gene: TRBJ2-7; d_gene: .; CDR3aa: CASSIGTYRSYEQYF; CDR3nt: TGTGCCAGTAGTATCGGGACCTATCGCTCCTACGAGCAGTACTTC
v_gene: TRBV7-8; abundance: many; j_gene: TRBJ2-3; d_gene: .; CDR3aa: CASSLNSPGSTDTQYF; CDR3nt: TGTGCCAGCAGCTTAAATTCTCCGGGAAGCACAGATACGCAGTATTTT
v_gene: TRBV6-2/TRBV6-3; abundance: .; j_gene: TRBJ2-7; d_gene: TRBD2; CDR3aa: CASRLTSGGPYEQYF; CDR3nt: TGTGCCAGCAGATTGACTAGCGGGGGGCCCTACGAGCAGTACTTC
v_gene: TRBV11-2; abundance: many; j_gene: TRBJ1-1; d_gene: TRBD1; CDR3aa: CASSLLGQGNTEAFF; CDR3nt: TGTGCCAGCAGCTTGTTGGGACAGGGGAACACTGAAGCTTTCTTT
v_gene: TRBV20-1; abundance: .; j_gene: TRBJ2-3; d_gene: TRBD2; CDR3aa: CSADPGTSLTDTQYF; CDR3nt: TGCAGTGCGGACCCCGGGACTAGCCTCACAGATACGCAGTATTTT
v_gene: TRBV29-1; abundance: many; j_gene: TRBJ1-1; d_gene: TRBD1; CDR3aa: CSVTPQGVEAFF; CDR3nt: TGCAGCGTGACCCCCCAGGGGGTCGAAGCTTTCTTT
v_gene: TRBV7-9; abundance: many; j_gene: TRBJ1-2; d_gene: .; CDR3aa: CASSFRNYGYTF; CDR3nt: TGTGCCAGCAGCTTCAGGAACTATGGCTACACCTTC
v_gene: TRBV21-1; abundance: many; j_gene: TRBJ2-4; d_gene: .; CDR3aa: CASSLTGWNIQYF; CDR3nt: TGTGCCAGCAGCTTAACAGGGTGGAACATTCAGTACTTC
v_gene: TRBV11-2; abundance: .; j_gene: TRBJ2-4; d_gene: .; CDR3aa: CASSLYGGQYF; CDR3nt: TGTGCCAGCAGCTTATACGGCGGGCAGTACTTC
v_gene: TRBV19; abundance: .; j_gene: TRBJ2-4; d_gene: TRBD1; CDR3aa: CASRTGGAKNIQYF; CDR3nt: TGTGCCAGCAGGACAGGGGGGGCCAAAAACATTCAGTACTTC
v_gene: TRBV5-8; abundance: many; j_gene: TRBJ2-7; d_gene: .; CDR3aa: CASSLAPMATYEQYF; CDR3nt: TGTGCCAGCAGCTTGGCCCCCATGGCCACCTACGAGCAGTACTTC
v_gene: TRBV11-2; abundance: many; j_gene: TRBJ2-7; d_gene: TRBD2; CDR3aa: CASSPREGLVEEQQYF; CDR3nt: TGTGCCAGCAGCCCCCGGGAGGGACTAGTGGAGGAGCAGCAGTACTTC